This T cell receptor (beta chain) was recorded in a study of shared clonotypes between healthy human individuals. Study-level background: The plates for each donor numbered three CD4 naive, three CD4 memory, two CD8 naive and one CD8 memory. Findings and limits, study-wide: Shared clonotypes across all four donors exceeded non-shared ones in generation probability. Naive subsets, compared against memory subsets, generally had larger estimated richness values.

Negatively enriched CD4+ T cells were divided by CD45RA into naive and memory. To note about this clone: Its target is unknown.

Sequencing was performed with immunoSEQ multiplex PCR; in TCRdb, only in-frame clones are kept and a portion is missing. This repertoire shows 2 million to 2.5 million clones, 85% to 95% found once; its top ten account for 0.35% to 0.5%. The sample comprised naive CD4+ T cells from PBMCs. Subset noted: CD45RA+ positively selected. The receptor's source is a man between 18 and 35 years old in good health. Some clones in this sample may be carry-over from other donors' samples.

CDR3 region: CSALHQYGYTF. CDR3 coding DNA: TGCAGTGCTTTACATCAGTATGGCTACACCTTC. V and J are TRBV20-1 and TRBJ1-2; unclear D gene. The germline V and J ends were trimmed by 5 bases and 5 bases, with 9 bases remaining between them. This CDR3 region has 11 residues. Germline V gives CDR1 DFQATT, CDR2 SNEGSKA (reference sequence).